A selection of T cell receptor beta chains follows, all from one sample in a study of blood T cell repertoires in COVID-19. Using immunoSEQ multiplex PCR, the repertoire was profiled, and TCRdb retains in-frame clones only, with some absent. The table records some 87,000 clones, roughly 90% of them present only once. Sample: peripheral blood. The receptors derive from a human donor with COVID-19, enrolled during active disease. The donor label of this sample is uncertain. Both conserved end residues are part of each CDR3. D genes are given only for firm matches. Size values are once, few and many counts, or a class for expanded clones, and some rows have none.

once	TRBD1	TRBV7-3	TRBJ2-3	CASSPRTGGPDTQYF	TGTGCCAGCAGCCCTCGGACAGGGGGACCAGATACGCAGTATTTT
-	-	TRBV2	TRBJ1-5	CASSARANQPQHF	TGTGCCAGCAGTGCCAGGGCTAATCAGCCCCAGCATTTT
-	TRBD1	TRBV27	TRBJ1-1	CASIRTGGADAFF	TGTGCCAGCATCCGGACAGGGGGCGCGGACGCTTTCTTT
few	-	TRBV5-4	TRBJ2-7	CASSLVGARSYEQYF	TGTGCCAGCAGCTTGGTTGGGGCACGATCCTACGAGCAGTACTTC
-	-	TRBV19	TRBJ1-5	CASSNLNQPQHF	TGTGCCAGTAGTAACTTAAATCAGCCCCAGCATTTT
once	TRBD1	TRBV23-1	TRBJ1-2	CASSQVLPSPGQRTGDGYTF	TGCGCCAGCAGTCAAGTACTCCCATCACCGGGACAAAGGACAGGAGACGGCTACACCTTC
-	TRBD1	TRBV18	TRBJ1-1	CASSPETGGFTEAFF	TGTGCCAGCTCACCTGAGACAGGGGGGTTTACTGAAGCTTTCTTT
-	-	TRBV5-1	TRBJ1-2	CASSLGPTEGYTF	TGCGCCAGCAGCTTGGGACCGACGGAGGGCTACACCTTC
-	TRBD2	TRBV7-9	TRBJ2-1	CASSAGLAGDYNEQFF	TGTGCCAGCAGCGCCGGCTTAGCGGGGGACTACAATGAGCAGTTCTTC
-	TRBD1	TRBV25-1	TRBJ2-7	CASSDRSLSGQGVEEQYF	TGTGCCAGCAGTGACCGCTCACTTTCGGGACAGGGGGTCGAGGAGCAGTACTTC
-	-	TRBV2	TRBJ2-1	CASSSQWGPNEQFF	TGTGCCAGCAGCAGCCAGTGGGGCCCCAATGAGCAGTTCTTC
-	-	TRBV12-3/TRBV12-4	TRBJ1-2	CASSFGTTYGYTF	TGTGCCAGCAGTTTTGGGACAACCTATGGCTACACCTTC
-	-	TRBV7-9	TRBJ2-2	CASSMSRVLRTGELFF	TGTGCCAGCAGCATGTCCAGGGTTCTTCGTACCGGGGAGCTGTTTTTT
-	-	TRBV6-4	TRBJ1-2	CASSDGPDGGGYTF	TGTGCCAGCAGTGACGGCCCGGACGGAGGAGGCTACACCTTC
-	-	TRBV20-1	TRBJ2-7	CSASWAGRTNEQYF	TGCAGTGCTAGTTGGGCAGGGCGGACCAACGAGCAGTACTTC
-	-	TRBV6-1	TRBJ2-7	CASSEPGSYEQYF	TGTGCCAGCAGTGAACCGGGCTCCTACGAGCAGTACTTC
-	TRBD2	TRBV27	TRBJ2-1	CASRPGTSGSPRMNEQFF	TGTGCCAGCCGCCCCGGGACTAGCGGGTCCCCCCGGATGAATGAGCAGTTCTTC
-	-	TRBV5-4	TRBJ1-1	CASSRYGEGMNTEAFF	TGTGCCAGCAGTAGATATGGAGAGGGTATGAACACTGAAGCTTTCTTT
-	-	TRBV10-1	TRBJ1-2	CASSPGNYGYTF	TGCGCCAGCAGCCCGGGGAACTATGGCTACACCTTC
-	-	TRBV5-1	TRBJ2-7	CASSWMTWATGEQYF	TGCGCCAGCAGCTGGATGACATGGGCTACGGGAGAGCAGTACTTC
-	-	TRBV7-3	TRBJ2-5	CASSSIRDSQETQYF	TGTGCCAGCAGCTCGATCCGGGACTCCCAAGAGACCCAGTACTTC
-	TRBD1	TRBV6-4	TRBJ1-1	CASSAGQATEAFF	TGTGCCAGCAGTGCTGGACAGGCCACTGAAGCTTTCTTT
-	-	TRBV29-1	TRBJ2-7	CSGADRSEQYF	TGCAGCGGGGCCGACCGGTCCGAGCAGTACTTC
-	-	TRBV7-3	TRBJ1-5	CASSSPSGINQPQHF	TGTGCCAGCAGCTCCCCCAGTGGTATCAATCAGCCCCAGCATTTT
-	-	TRBV19	TRBJ1-1	CASSRIGDTEAFF	TGTGCCAGTAGTAGGATCGGGGACACTGAAGCTTTCTTT
-	TRBD1	TRBV5-1	TRBJ1-6	CASSLSTGENSPLHF	TGCGCCAGCAGCTTATCCACAGGGGAGAATTCACCCCTCCACTTT
-	TRBD1	TRBV4-2	TRBJ1-2	CASSQGGQGEGYTF	TGTGCCAGCAGCCAAGGCGGACAGGGTGAGGGCTACACCTTC
-	-	TRBV7-3	TRBJ1-3	CASSPNPAGDSGNTIYF	TGTGCCAGCAGCCCCAACCCGGCGGGTGACTCTGGAAACACCATATATTTT
-	TRBD1	TRBV28	TRBJ1-5	CASSFSGTGVEPQHF	TGTGCCAGCAGTTTTTCCGGGACAGGGGTTGAGCCCCAGCATTTT
-	TRBD1	TRBV7-3	TRBJ2-2	CASSPQGDSRTGELFF	TGTGCCAGCAGCCCTCAGGGGGATTCACGCACCGGGGAGCTGTTTTTT
once	-	TRBV4-1	TRBJ1-1	CASSQEQGLHTEAFF	TGCGCCAGCAGCCAAGAACAGGGATTGCACACTGAAGCTTTCTTT
-	TRBD1	TRBV5-1	TRBJ2-2	CASSLGPGTVYTGELFF	TGCGCCAGCAGCTTGGGGCCTGGGACAGTCTACACCGGGGAGCTGTTTTTT
-	TRBD1	TRBV19	TRBJ1-4	CASSIRDRGLVEKLFF	TGTGCCAGTAGTATCCGGGACAGGGGGCTCGTTGAAAAACTGTTTTTT
-	TRBD1	TRBV18	TRBJ2-1	CASSPGTAYNEQFF	TGTGCCAGCTCACCCGGGACAGCATACAATGAGCAGTTCTTC
-	TRBD1	TRBV19	TRBJ1-5	CASKSSLGGSSNQPQHF	TGTGCCAGTAAAAGTAGTCTAGGGGGCTCGAGCAATCAGCCCCAGCATTTT
-	-	TRBV6-5	TRBJ1-1	CASSLGHANTEAFF	TGTGCCAGCAGCCTCGGACACGCGAACACTGAAGCTTTCTTT
-	-	TRBV7-9	TRBJ2-5	CASSLGLKETQYF	TGTGCCAGCAGCCTTGGGCTGAAAGAGACCCAGTACTTC
-	TRBD1	TRBV18	TRBJ1-5	CASSSDRGGQPQHF	TGTGCCAGCTCATCAGACAGGGGTGGGCAGCCCCAGCATTTT
-	-	TRBV6-5	TRBJ2-7	CASRVTGSYEQYF	TGTGCCAGCAGGGTAACAGGTAGCTACGAGCAGTACTTC
-	-	TRBV4-1	TRBJ1-5	CASSQEAAEPQHF	TGCGCCAGCAGCCAAGAAGCTGCGGAGCCCCAGCATTTT
-	TRBD1	TRBV29-1	TRBJ2-2	CSVEDYRGPTGELFF	TGCAGCGTTGAAGATTACAGGGGGCCCACCGGGGAGCTGTTTTTT
-	-	TRBV18	TRBJ1-2	CASSPMRREDLGYTF	TGTGCCAGCTCACCTATGAGACGGGAAGACCTTGGCTACACCTTC
-	-	TRBV25-1	TRBJ1-6	CASADSSYNSPLHF	TGTGCCAGCGCAGACAGCTCCTATAATTCACCCCTCCACTTT
-	TRBD2	TRBV23-1	TRBJ2-1	CASRPRLAFQGGEQFF	TGCGCCAGCAGACCGAGACTAGCGTTCCAGGGAGGGGAGCAGTTCTTC
-	TRBD1	TRBV3-1/TRBV3-2	TRBJ2-7	CASRRGPSSYEQYF	TGTGCCAGCAGGAGGGGGCCGAGCTCCTACGAGCAGTACTTC
-	TRBD2	TRBV27	TRBJ2-1	CASGLAGYNEQFF	TGTGCCAGTGGACTAGCGGGCTACAATGAGCAGTTCTTC
-	-	TRBV27	TRBJ1-4	CASQARGTNEKLFF	TGTGCCAGCCAAGCGCGGGGGACTAATGAAAAACTGTTTTTT
-	-	TRBV19	TRBJ1-2	CATQYWQGQDYGYTF	TGTGCCACTCAATATTGGCAGGGGCAAGACTATGGCTACACCTTC
-	TRBD1	TRBV19	TRBJ2-7	CASSTGQAPYEQYF	TGTGCCAGTAGCACCGGACAGGCCCCCTACGAGCAGTACTTC